Following are 4 T cell receptor beta chains from one sample sequenced in a study of response to subunit inactivated influenza vaccine. In TCRdb, the RT-PCR reads were re-called with MiXCR into one record per CDR3 protein. Of about 570,000 distinct CDR3 sequences listed, 10% to 12% are singletons. These data also formed part of another study, on T cells expressing NK-cell markers. As that report states: Generation of TCR beta cDNA was performed by 5'RACE template switching incorporating UMIs.

The sample consisted of PBMCs from blood, taken on the day of vaccination. These receptor sequences come from a man in his fifties or sixties who received an inactivated influenza vaccine.

In the case of this clonotype: A read error is possible here, since a much larger clone lies one base away. This rearrangement joins TRBV11-2 to TRBJ2-2; the match to TRBD1 covers 7 bases. Germline-derived CDR1 and CDR2 are SGHAT and FQNNGV. The CDR3 sequence is 17 residues long. Unmatched junction bases numbered 15, after V lost 4 bases and J lost 7 bases. This chain's CDR3 is CASSSRPGTAHIGELFF. The DNA for the CDR3 is TGTGCCAGCAGCTCTAGACCGGGGACAGCCCACATCGGGGAGCTGTTTTTT. The complete variable domain, with remaining parts taken from reference TRBV11-2 and TRBJ2-2, reads EAGVAQSPRYKIIEKRQSVAFWCNPISGHATLYWYQQILGQGPKLLIQFQNNGVVDDSQLPKDRFSAERLKGVDSTLKIQPAKLEDSAVYLCASSSRPGTAHIGELFFGEGSRLTVL.

This clonotype has at least ten counts. This chain connects TRBV27 to TRBJ2-6, with D unclear. Germline V gene data show CDR1 as MNHEY and CDR2 as SMNVEV (reference sequence). Trimming removed 3 bases from V and 0 bases from J, with 9 bases in between. CDR3 size: 16 residues. The CDR3 here is CASSFEFSSGANVLTF. The DNA for the CDR3 is TGTGCCAGCAGTTTTGAATTTAGCTCTGGGGCCAACGTCCTGACTTTC.

The rearrangement joins TRBV20-1 to TRBJ2-4; TRBD1 is a possible D gene (6 bases). The CDR3 spans 14 residues. Germline lookup yields CDR1 DFQATT and CDR2 SNEGSKA (reference sequence). V gave up 4 bases and J gave up 5 bases, with 15 bases separating them. CDR3 sequence reads: CSATYRDRQNIQYF. The DNA of the CDR3 is TGCAGTGCTACTTACAGGGATCGCCAAAACATTCAGTACTTC.

This sequence joins TRBV12-3 or TRBV12-4 and TRBJ2-5, with D possibly being TRBD2 (7 bases). Trimming left V 3 bases short and J 1 base short, with 12 bases between. The CDR3 sequence is 15 residues long. CDR3 sequence: CASSLAGAFQETQYF. For the CDR3, the DNA is TGTGCCAGCAGTTTGGCGGGGGCCTTCCAAGAGACCCAGTACTTC.